This T cell receptor beta chain was sequenced during a study of naive and memory T cell subsets (TCRdb year 2017). At the level of the whole study: Sorted naive and memory T cell subsets from peripheral blood were analyzed in the study using a UMI-based, open-source pipeline for TCR alpha and beta sequencing. Complete agreement was observed between the functional CMV T cell responses and the IgG serology results. RNA was DNase-treated and reverse transcribed with TCR constant-region primers, mostly using SuperScript III. Summary of the overall study and its limitations: The repertoire findings for the naive and memory subsets could not be validated against a ground truth, as none was available. In both CD4 and CD8 cells, the Gini index increased while Shannon and inverse Simpson diversity decreased from naive through CM, EM and EMRA. After error correction, over 90% of naive TCR sequences appeared only once, giving much steeper abundance distributions than memory subsets. RNA-based TCR counts may be affected by expression changes linked to T cell activation and differentiation. A clonotype was defined as a single alpha or beta chain sequence rather than as a paired alpha/beta receptor. TCR abundance followed a power law with an exponent that was different for naive and memory subsets but consistent across the three individuals.

Libraries came from UMI-ligation and nested PCR. The beta constant-region primer consisted of an equimolar mixture of two oligonucleotides that together covered TRBC1 and TRBC2. A single-stranded oligonucleotide bearing the SP2 primer plus a 12-nucleotide UMI was ligated onto the 3' end of the cDNA by T4 RNA ligase 1. Four rounds of PCR were used to amplify ligated cDNA, with nested alpha and beta constant-region primers being used together with the SP2 primer. Incubation of the ligation reaction was carried out at 16 degrees C for about 18-25 hours. PCR2 was typically performed as a SYBR Green qPCR and was stopped at a predetermined threshold so that over-amplification was prevented. Every purification after the first one was done using Agencourt AMPure XP magnetic beads. Libraries were quantified by Qubit and checked on a TapeStation, where a main peak was expected near 650 bp. Sequencing of the pooled libraries was done on an Illumina MiSeq using v2 2x251 paired-end kits, which typically yielded roughly 0.9-2.1 million reads per sample. Libraries were pooled at about 4 nM per sample, and roughly 4.5-7% PhiX was added to improve cluster recognition. Under the source paper's analysis protocol: Decombinator assigned V and J genes to Demultiplexor-processed FASTQ reads by tag matching, allowing a single base-pair mismatch. By using UMIs, Collapsinator corrected both sequencing errors and the frequency errors caused by PCR heterogeneity. CDR3Translator translated TCRs and extracted CDR3s from the conserved cysteine to the FGXG phenylalanine, flagging non-productive sequences. Repertoires were subsampled to equal numbers of UMI-defined TCRs before Gini, Shannon entropy and inverse Simpson indices were calculated. Power-law fits to clonotype abundance distributions were performed by maximum likelihood within the linear range. For one naive CD8 sample, the pipeline and MIGEC produced similar UMI counts, unique TCR numbers and clonal distributions. A set of some 7,600 CMV-associated CDR3 sequences, compiled from VDJdb and a published dataset, was used to search the repertoires. The raw public reads went through TCRdb reprocessing: fastp at Q25, MiXCR clone calling, in-frame beta chains kept. Each CDR3 protein appears once, grouped with its most common genes and DNA. For this entry, the V and J calls and clone size follow TCRdb and not the study's own pipeline. The sample table contains some 4,500 distinct CDR3 sequences; only one count was recorded for about 7% of them. Roughly 80% of the sample is taken by the ten largest.

Cut back by 0 bases and 1 base, the V and J ends lie 8 bases apart. The CDR3 has 15 amino acids, counting the end cysteine and phenylalanine. This entry keeps only the CDR3 DNA: 45 bases, framed from base 1. Sequences SGHRS (CDR1) and YFSETQ (CDR2) are obtained from the germline V gene. The sample holds many counts of this clonotype. The antigen it recognizes is unknown. Base qualities are missing; no much larger clone stands one base away. From the second PCR step onward, the TCR alpha chain libraries and the TCR beta chain libraries were amplified separately. Donor CMV status was determined by IFNgamma production from CD4+ T cells after overnight stimulation of fresh PBMCs with CMV viral lysate. CD4 T cells were positively selected using Miltenyi beads, after which CD8 T cells were positively selected from the CD4-negative fraction. Cells were stained for CD3, CD4, CD8, CD45RA, CD27 and a live/dead dye and were sorted on a BD Aria II into four subsets based on CD45RA and CD27. Effector memory cells were sorted as CD45RA-CD27-, and EMRA cells as CD45RA+CD27-. Blood came from a few healthy volunteers, each fractionated into CD4 and CD8 T cells and then into four differentiation subsets. About 120 ml of peripheral blood was taken from each donor, and PBMC were separated by density-gradient centrifugation on Ficoll-Paque PLUS. After sorting, cells were lysed in RLT buffer, RNA was extracted using a Qiagen RNeasy kit, and the extracted RNA was stored at -80 degrees C.

Material for sequencing was CD4+ TEMRA cells from blood. Interpreted using the paper, the cell subset or site label stands for: effector memory re-expressing CD45RA, CD45RA+ CD27-. The sequence was collected from a human donor in good health. This receptor chain uses TRBV5-1 and TRBJ1-5, with TRBD1 perhaps the D gene, on 5 matching bases. The sequenced DNA is TGCGCCAGCAGCTTGGCTGGGGCGAGCAATCAGCCCCAGCATTTT. Translated, this gives CASSLAGASNQPQHF. Extended through the reference TRBV5-1 and TRBJ1-5 proteins, this CDR3 yields the full variable domain: KAGVTQTPRYLIKTRGQQVTLSCSPISGHRSVSWYQQTPGQGLQFLFEYFSETQRNKGNFPGRFSGRQFSNSRSEMNVSTLELGDSALYLCASSLAGASNQPQHFGDGTRLSIL.